This T cell receptor beta chain is from a study of T cell repertoires in cytomegalovirus infection. Study-level results: CMV-specific HLA-C-restricted TCR beta clonotypes dominated the ex vivo response. Carriage of CMV together with the relevant HLA was identifiable through cumulative public TCR beta family frequency.

MiXCR, applied by TCRdb to the reads, yields one record per CDR3 protein. This table holds about 770,000 distinct CDR3 sequences, approximately 32% found once. V lost 1 base, J lost 0 bases, and 13 bases lay in between. The CDR3 consists of 16 residues. In germline, CDR1 is SEHNR, CDR2 FQNEAQ (reference sequence). The table lists this clonotype with a few counts. The antigen is unknown. Source: cultured CD8+ T cells from PBMCs, taken from culture after CMV antigen stimulation. The chain joins TRBV7-9 to TRBJ2-7; no firm D call. This TCR derives from a human donor in good health (CMV status not recorded). Some clones in this sample may be carry-over from other donors' samples. The CDR3 coding sequence is TGTGCCAGCAGCTTAGGCCCATCCCAAAGCTCCTACGAGCAGTACTTC. As protein: CASSLGPSQSSYEQYF.